This TCR beta chain originates from a study of blood T cell repertoires in COVID-19 (dated by TCRdb to about 2020). With regard to the full study: Samples covering the acute and convalescent phases of COVID-19 were provided by collaborators in the United States, Italy and Spain. The repertoires were released in a freely available public database intended as a resource for research on the immune response to SARS-CoV-2. The prospective study material was composed of cDNA or gDNA derived from T cells, B-cell-depleted T cells, or PBMCs. Where HLA class I and class II types were available, the types were taken from metadata supplied by the sample provider, not from assay-based typing. The samples were drawn from the first 160 participants of the ongoing ImmuneRACE study and from 1,254 subjects provided by 6 global collaborators. The sample metadata nearly always contained a de-identified subject ID, COVID-19 status, age in years and sex. The dataset comprised deeply sampled blood TCRbeta repertoires from subjects exposed to, actively infected with, or recovered from COVID-19.

The immunoSEQ Assay, a bias-controlled multiplex PCR, was used to amplify TCRbeta CDR3 regions from genomic DNA. Under the source paper's analysis protocol: The number of nucleated cells in each sample was estimated from the amplification of reference gene primers within the assay. To quantify the absolute abundance of each unique TCRbeta CDR3 rearrangement, sequence reads were collapsed and filtered. For each sample, productive Simpson clonality was calculated by taking the square root of Simpson's diversity index across productive rearrangements. Sourced from immuneACCESS, this table was stored by TCRdb with only in-frame sequences that have V and J called. A share of the clones is absent; for the studies checked, an unresolved V gene accounts for under half, and the remainder has no known explanation. That table supplies the V and J calls and clone size; D and trimming were determined from the DNA. The sample yields about 72,000 clones; 82% were counted once. The ten top clones hold over 15% of the sample.

V sheds 1 base and J sheds 2 bases, leaving 7 bases between their ends. Spanning cysteine to phenylalanine, the CDR3 consists of 14 amino acids. CDR3 DNA only is kept here, 42 bases in frame from base 1. The germline V gene (reference sequence) specifies SGHKS as CDR1 and YYEKEE as CDR2. Collaborating institutions collected whole blood in K2EDTA tubes following their own protocols. For TCRbeta analysis, collaborators shipped samples as frozen whole blood, isolated PBMCs, or DNA extracted from either of those sample types. General study outcomes and caveats: Clinical and demographic metadata were provided uncurated, with the amount varying by source and participant.

Remarks on this clone: There is no known antigen for this receptor. The input lacks base qualities; no much larger clone sits a single base away.

Specimen: peripheral blood. Rearrangement joined TRBV5-5 to TRBJ1-3, with no D gene named confidently. This clonotype was sampled from a human donor in a cohort sampled during active COVID-19. The DNA reads as follows: TGTGCCAGCAGCTTGTGGTTAGCTGGAAACACCATATATTTT. Protein translation: CASSLWLAGNTIYF.